The clone carrying this T cell receptor beta chain came up once. The entry originates in a study of blood T cell repertoires in COVID-19. Study background: The origin of the acute and convalescent COVID-19 samples was the United States, Italy and Spain. T cells, B-cell-depleted T cells, or PBMCs supplied cDNA or gDNA.

In the authors' workflow: Quantification of nucleated cells was approximated via reference gene primer amplification. The method was immunoSEQ multiplex PCR; TCRdb's version includes in-frame clones alone and lacks a portion of them. The V and J calls and the clone size are those of that table, but D and trimming were determined from the DNA. Of about 140,000 clones in the sample, roughly 88% were seen once. CDR1 and CDR2 from the germline V gene are SGHTA and FQGTGA. The V and J ends lost 5 bases and 5 bases, in that order; junction bases with no gene match: 6. The CDR3 sequence is 14 residues long.

Material for sequencing was peripheral blood. The TCR comes from a woman aged 55 to 70 with acute or convalescent COVID-19. V gene TRBV7-3 combines with J gene TRBJ2-1, with TRBD2 matching over 7 bases. CDR3 sequence: CASSRAGQDNEQFF. DNA of the CDR3: TGTGCCAGCAGCCGAGCGGGGCAGGACAATGAGCAGTTCTTC.